One and the same sample provided the 14 T cell receptor beta chains below, sequenced in a study of shared clonotypes between healthy human individuals. Libraries were prepared by immunoSEQ multiplex PCR; TCRdb keeps only in-frame clonotypes and omits some of them. This table has over 2,000,000 clones, 93% appearing once. Only CD45RO-negative cells positively selected for CCR7 counted as naive CD8 cells, so terminally differentiated effector memory CD45RA+ cells were excluded. The sample taken for sequencing was naive CD8+ T cells from PBMCs. Receptors were obtained from a man between 18 and 29 years old in good health. Some clones in this sample may be carry-over from other donors' samples.

CDR3 bases: TGTGCCAGCAGCGATGGACGCGACTCCTACGAGCAGTACTTC. Residues: CASSDGRDSYEQYF. The gene calls are TRBV9 and TRBJ2-7; no firm D call. The CDR3 spans 14 residues. V was trimmed by 3 bases and J by 0 bases, leaving 10 bases between them. Germline V gene lookup returns CDR1 SGDLS and CDR2 YYNGEE.

Concerning this clone itself: Other DNA sequences in the sample encode the same CDR3. This rearrangement joins TRBV28 to TRBJ1-2, with a tentative D call TRBD1 (5 bases). Germline V lookup: CDR1 MDHEN, CDR2 SYDVKM. The CDR3 runs 13 residues. V lost 1 base to trimming and J lost 2 bases, with 5 bases between them. DNA of the CDR3: TGTGCCAGCAGTTTATCAGGGAACTATGGCTACACCTTC. Its protein product is CASSLSGNYGYTF.

The chain couples TRBV6-5 to TRBJ2-7; TRBD2 might be the D (7 bases). This CDR3 has 14 residues. Trimming took off 6 bases at V and 6 bases at J, with 18 bases between the two ends. Per germline, CDR1 MNHEY and CDR2 SVGAGI. For the CDR3, the DNA is TGTGCCAGCAGCGAGGGGGGGAGGGGCACCGAGCAGTACTTC. Protein sequence: CASSEGGRGTEQYF.

The chain couples TRBV5-5 to TRBJ1-2, with no clear D. V lost 7 bases and J lost 0, with 16 bases in between. From germline, CDR1 is SGHKS and CDR2 YYEKEE (reference sequence). This CDR3 comprises 15 residues. The CDR3 nucleotides are TGTGCCAGCCGATCCGAGGGATCGGCTAACTATGGCTACACCTTC. Translating gives CASRSEGSANYGYTF.

This clone came up a few times. V gene TRBV29-1 combines with J gene TRBJ1-1, with unresolved D. CDR3 size: 13 residues. Looked up from germline, CDR1 is SQVTM and CDR2 is ANQGSEA. Trimming cost V 7 bases and J 9 bases, with 21 bases left between them. CDR3 sequence: CSAPRADDSQAFF. In DNA, the CDR3 is TGCAGCGCCCCTCGGGCAGACGATTCCCAAGCTTTCTTT.

This chain joins TRBV5-8 and TRBJ2-7; 9 nucleotides agree with TRBD2. Trimming at V came to 4 bases and at J to 4 bases, leaving 9 bases not matched to a gene. Germline CDR1 SGHTS, CDR2 YDEGEE. The CDR3 is made up of 15 amino acids. The CDR3 DNA reads as TGTGCCAGCAGCCTCCTACTAGCGGGCTTTTACGAGCAGTACTTC. Protein: CASSLLLAGFYEQYF. Using reference TRBV5-8 and TRBJ2-7 for the parts outside the CDR3, the full variable domain is EAGVTQSPTHLIKTRGQQATLRCSPISGHTSVYWYQQALGLGLQFLLWYDEGEERNRGNFPPRFSGRQFPNYSSELNVNALELEDSALYLCASSLLLAGFYEQYFGPGTRLTVT.

The V call is TRBV19, the J call TRBJ2-1; a weak D match, TRBD2 (5 bases). The CDR3 contains 13 residues. V was trimmed by 4 bases and J by 9 bases, leaving 13 bases between them. Germline V CDR1 and CDR2: LNHDA, SQIVND (reference sequence). Here the CDR3 reads CASSTKLAIEQFF. CDR3 sequence (DNA): TGTGCCAGTAGTACCAAATTAGCGATTGAGCAGTTCTTC.

V and J are TRBV11-2 and TRBJ2-6; maybe TRBD1 (5 bases). Trimming left V 2 bases short and J 6 bases short, with 11 bases between. The CDR3 extends over 15 amino acids. Germline V gene data show CDR1 as SGHAT and CDR2 as FQNNGV. In nucleotides, the CDR3 is TGTGCCAGCAGCTTACAAGGGGTCTTGGCCAACGTCCTGACTTTC. It yields the protein CASSLQGVLANVLTF.

This clone appeared once. This chain links TRBV5-1 with TRBJ2-7; 9 bases line up with TRBD1. Germline CDR1 SGHRS, CDR2 YFSETQ. The CDR3 length is 15 residues. The trim removed 5 bases at V and 3 bases at J, leaving 9 bases unmatched. CDR3 sequence: CASSLTGGGSYEQYF. The DNA of the CDR3 is TGCGCCAGCAGTTTAACAGGGGGCGGGAGCTACGAGCAGTACTTC.

CDR3 DNA sequence: TGTGCCAGCAGCTCCCAGGGGTCCGAGCAGTACTTC. Amino acid sequence: CASSSQGSEQYF. This sequence joins TRBV7-9 and TRBJ2-7, with D possibly TRBD1 on 6 matching bases. V lost 4 bases to trimming and J lost 6 bases, with 10 bases between them. Germline CDR1 and CDR2: SEHNR and FQNEAQ (reference sequence). The CDR3 is made up of 12 amino acids.

The V and J genes are TRBV27 and TRBJ1-1, with D maybe TRBD1 (6 bases). With 3 bases removed from V and 3 bases from J, the gap between germline ends came to 11 bases. This CDR3 spans 14 amino acids. Germline lookup yields CDR1 MNHEY and CDR2 SMNVEV (reference sequence). The CDR3 region is CASSLMGADTEAFF. CDR3 in DNA: TGTGCCAGCAGTTTGATGGGGGCCGACACTGAAGCTTTCTTT.

The chain has TRBV4-1 and TRBJ1-5; D uncertain. Deletions cut 0 bases from V and 7 bases from J, with 13 bases between. CDR1 MGHRA and CDR2 YSYEKL come from the germline V gene. The CDR3 is 15 amino acids. The CDR3 region has the DNA TGCGCCAGCAGCCAAGATCAAGGGAAGTTCCAGCCCCAGCATTTT. Translating it yields CASSQDQGKFQPQHF.

The V and J genes are TRBV9 and TRBJ2-7; D is possibly TRBD1 or TRBD2 (6 bases each). The length of the CDR3 is 12 residues. Trimming removed 7 bases at V and 1 base at J, with 9 bases between. Germline-derived CDR1 and CDR2 are SGDLS and YYNGEE. CDR3 DNA: TGTGCCAGCGGGGGGCCTTCCTACGAGCAGTACTTC. It codes for CASGGPSYEQYF. Complete variable domain (other parts from reference TRBV9 and TRBJ2-7): DSGVTQTPKHLITATGQRVTLRCSPRSGDLSVYWYQQSLDQGLQFLIQYYNGEERAKGNILERFSAQQFPDLHSELNLSSLELGDSALYFCASGGPSYEQYFGPGTRLTVT.

V and J are TRBV9 and TRBJ2-1, with D possibly TRBD1 on 7 matching bases. Germline V lookup: CDR1 SGDLS, CDR2 YYNGEE. The CDR3 is 15 amino acids. V gave up 4 bases and J gave up 3 bases, with 14 bases separating them. The CDR3 is CASSSSGGGYNEQFF. The CDR3 region has the DNA TGTGCCAGCAGCTCCTCAGGGGGAGGCTACAATGAGCAGTTCTTC.